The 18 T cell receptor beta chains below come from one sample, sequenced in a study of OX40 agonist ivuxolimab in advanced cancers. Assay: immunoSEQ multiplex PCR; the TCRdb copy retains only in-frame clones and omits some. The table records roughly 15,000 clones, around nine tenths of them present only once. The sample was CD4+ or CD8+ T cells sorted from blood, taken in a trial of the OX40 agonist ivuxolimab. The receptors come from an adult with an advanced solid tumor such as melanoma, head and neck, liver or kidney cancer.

CDR3 DNA sequence: TGTGCCAGCAGTTACTCCCGGGATGTATACACAGATACGCAGTATTTT. This encodes CASSYSRDVYTDTQYF. The chain combines TRBV6-6 with TRBJ2-3; possibly TRBD2 for D (5 bases). Germline loops: CDR1 MNHNY, CDR2 SVGAGI (reference sequence). V shed 0 bases and J shed 2 bases, with 12 bases lying between them. The CDR3 spans 16 residues.

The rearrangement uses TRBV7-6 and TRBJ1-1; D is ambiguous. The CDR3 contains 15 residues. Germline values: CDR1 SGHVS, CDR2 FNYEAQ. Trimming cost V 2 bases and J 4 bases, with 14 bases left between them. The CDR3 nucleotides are TGTGCCAGCAGCTTATCTGGGTGGGATAGCACTGAAGCTTTCTTT. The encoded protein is CASSLSGWDSTEAFF.

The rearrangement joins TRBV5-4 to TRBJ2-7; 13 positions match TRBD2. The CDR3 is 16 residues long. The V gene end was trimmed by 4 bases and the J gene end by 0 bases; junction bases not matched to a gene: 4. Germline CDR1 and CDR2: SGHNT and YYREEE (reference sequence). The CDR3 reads CASSVLAGGFSYEQYF. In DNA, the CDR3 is TGTGCCAGCAGCGTACTAGCGGGGGGGTTCTCCTACGAGCAGTACTTC.

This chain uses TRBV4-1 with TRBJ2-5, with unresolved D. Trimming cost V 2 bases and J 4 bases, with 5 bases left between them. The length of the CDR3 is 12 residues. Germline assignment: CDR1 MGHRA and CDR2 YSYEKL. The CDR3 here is CASSQWGETQYF. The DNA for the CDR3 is TGCGCCAGCAGCCAATGGGGAGAGACCCAGTACTTC.

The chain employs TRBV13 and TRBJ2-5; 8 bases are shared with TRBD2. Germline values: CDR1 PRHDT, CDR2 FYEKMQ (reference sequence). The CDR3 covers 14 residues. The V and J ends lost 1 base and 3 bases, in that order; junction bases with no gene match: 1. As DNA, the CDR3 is TGTGCCAGCAGCTTAGCGCGGGAGGAAGAGACCCAGTACTTC. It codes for CASSLAREEETQYF.

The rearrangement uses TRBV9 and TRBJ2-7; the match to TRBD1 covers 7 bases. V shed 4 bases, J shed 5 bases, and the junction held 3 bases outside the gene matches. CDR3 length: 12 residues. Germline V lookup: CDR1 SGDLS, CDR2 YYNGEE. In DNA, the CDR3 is TGTGCCAGCAGCAATACAGGGGACGAGCAGTACTTC. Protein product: CASSNTGDEQYF.

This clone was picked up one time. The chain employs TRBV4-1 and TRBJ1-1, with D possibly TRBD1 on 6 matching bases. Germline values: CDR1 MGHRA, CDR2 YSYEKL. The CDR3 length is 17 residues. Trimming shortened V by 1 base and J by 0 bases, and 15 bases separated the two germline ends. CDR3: CASSQGQARGMNTEAFF. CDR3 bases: TGCGCCAGCAGCCAAGGACAGGCAAGGGGCATGAACACTGAAGCTTTCTTT.

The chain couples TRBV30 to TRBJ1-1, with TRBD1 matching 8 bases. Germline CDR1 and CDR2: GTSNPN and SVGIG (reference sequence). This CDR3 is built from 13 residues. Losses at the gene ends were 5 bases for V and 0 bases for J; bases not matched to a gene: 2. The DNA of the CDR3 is TGTGCCTGGGGGACAGGAGTGAACACTGAAGCTTTCTTT. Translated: CAWGTGVNTEAFF.

The CDR3 DNA is TGTGCCAGCAGCTCTCATCACTATGGCTACACCTTC. This sequence encodes CASSSHHYGYTF. The V and J genes are TRBV6-5 and TRBJ1-2, with no clear D. The CDR3 is made up of 12 amino acids. Between the trimmed V and J ends, which lost 6 bases and 3 bases, there was a span of 8 bases. Germline assignment: CDR1 MNHEY and CDR2 SVGAGI.

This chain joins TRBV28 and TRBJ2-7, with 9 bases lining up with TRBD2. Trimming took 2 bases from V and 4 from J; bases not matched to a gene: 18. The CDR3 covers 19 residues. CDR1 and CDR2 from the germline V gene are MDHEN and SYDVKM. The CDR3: CASSLLWWGDSGGTYEQYF. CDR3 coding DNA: TGTGCCAGCAGTTTACTATGGTGGGGTGATAGCGGGGGAACATACGAGCAGTACTTC. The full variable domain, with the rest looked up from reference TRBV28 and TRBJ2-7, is DVKVTQSSRYLVKRTGEKVFLECVQDMDHENMFWYRQDPGLGLRLIYFSYDVKMKEKGDIPEGYSVSREKKERFSLILESASTNQTSMYLCASSLLWWGDSGGTYEQYFGPGTRLTVT.

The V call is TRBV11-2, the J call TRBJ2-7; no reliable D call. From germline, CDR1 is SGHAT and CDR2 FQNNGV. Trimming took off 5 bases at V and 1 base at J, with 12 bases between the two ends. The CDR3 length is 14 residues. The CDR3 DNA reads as TGTGCCAGCAGCCCCCGACACCAGTCCTACGAGCAGTACTTC. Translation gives CASSPRHQSYEQYF.

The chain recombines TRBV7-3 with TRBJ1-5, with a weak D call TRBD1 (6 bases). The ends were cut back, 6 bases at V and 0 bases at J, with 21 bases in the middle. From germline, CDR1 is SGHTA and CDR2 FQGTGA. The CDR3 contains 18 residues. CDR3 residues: CASSRSPRGQYSNQPQHF. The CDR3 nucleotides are TGTGCCAGCAGTCGCTCCCCCCGAGGACAGTATAGCAATCAGCCCCAGCATTTT. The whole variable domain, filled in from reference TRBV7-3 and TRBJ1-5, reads GAGVSQTPSNKVTEKGKYVELRCDPISGHTALYWYRQSLGQGPEFLIYFQGTGAADDSGLPNDRFFAVRPEGSVSTLKIQRTERGDSAVYLCASSRSPRGQYSNQPQHFGDGTRLSIL.

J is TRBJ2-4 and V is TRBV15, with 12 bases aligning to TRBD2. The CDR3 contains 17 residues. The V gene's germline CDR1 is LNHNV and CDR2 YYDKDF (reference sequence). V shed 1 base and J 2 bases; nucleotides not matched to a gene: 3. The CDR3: CATSRGTSGGPKNIQYF. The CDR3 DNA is TGTGCCACCAGCAGAGGCACTAGCGGGGGGCCCAAAAACATTCAGTACTTC.

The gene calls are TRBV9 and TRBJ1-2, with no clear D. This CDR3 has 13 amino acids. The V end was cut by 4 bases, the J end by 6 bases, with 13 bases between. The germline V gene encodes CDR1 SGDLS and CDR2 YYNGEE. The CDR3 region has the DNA TGTGCCAGCAGCCCAATCTATCTGCATGGCTACACCTTC. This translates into CASSPIYLHGYTF.

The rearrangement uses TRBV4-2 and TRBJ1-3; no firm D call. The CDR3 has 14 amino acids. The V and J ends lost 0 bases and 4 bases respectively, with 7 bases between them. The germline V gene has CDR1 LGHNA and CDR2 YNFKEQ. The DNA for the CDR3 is TGTGCCAGCAGCCAAGAGTACCTCGGAAACACCATATATTTT. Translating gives CASSQEYLGNTIYF.

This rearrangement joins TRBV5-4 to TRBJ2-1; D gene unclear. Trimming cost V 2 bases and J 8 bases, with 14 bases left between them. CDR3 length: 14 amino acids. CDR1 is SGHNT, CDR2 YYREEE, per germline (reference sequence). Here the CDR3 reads CASSFPGRWDEQFF. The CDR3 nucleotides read TGTGCCAGCAGCTTTCCGGGCCGGTGGGATGAGCAGTTCTTC.

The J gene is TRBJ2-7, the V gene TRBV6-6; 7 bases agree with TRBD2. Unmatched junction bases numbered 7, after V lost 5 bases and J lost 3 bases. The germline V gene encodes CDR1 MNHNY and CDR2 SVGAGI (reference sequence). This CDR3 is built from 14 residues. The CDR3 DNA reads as TGTGCCAGCAGTACTGGACTAGGCATCTACGAGCAGTACTTC. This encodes CASSTGLGIYEQYF.

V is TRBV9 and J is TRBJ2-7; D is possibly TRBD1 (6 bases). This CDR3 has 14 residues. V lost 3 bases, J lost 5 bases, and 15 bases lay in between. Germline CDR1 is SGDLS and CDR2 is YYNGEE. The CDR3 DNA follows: TGTGCCAGCAGCGAGAGGGGGTACCCCGACGAGCAGTACTTC. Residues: CASSERGYPDEQYF.